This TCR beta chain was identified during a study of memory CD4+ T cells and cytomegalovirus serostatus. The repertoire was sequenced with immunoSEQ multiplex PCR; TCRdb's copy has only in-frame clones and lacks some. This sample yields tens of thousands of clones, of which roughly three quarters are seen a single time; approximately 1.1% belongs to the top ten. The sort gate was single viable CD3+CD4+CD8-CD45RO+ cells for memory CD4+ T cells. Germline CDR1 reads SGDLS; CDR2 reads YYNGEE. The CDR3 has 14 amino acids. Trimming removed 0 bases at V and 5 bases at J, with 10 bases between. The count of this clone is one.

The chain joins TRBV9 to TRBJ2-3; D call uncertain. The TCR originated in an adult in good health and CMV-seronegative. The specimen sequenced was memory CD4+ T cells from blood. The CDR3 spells CASSVEGARDTQYF. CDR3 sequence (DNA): TGTGCCAGCAGCGTAGAAGGCGCACGAGATACGCAGTATTTT.